The 25 T cell receptor beta chains reported below all come from one sample, sequenced in a study of type 1 regulatory T cells. These receptors' targets are unknown. TCRdb itself ran the reads through MiXCR, one entry per CDR3 protein. The data show about 62,000 distinct CDR3 sequences, roughly 60% seen once. Sequenced input: cultured non-Tr1 T cells, either the whole culture or a sorted T cell fraction (not recorded which). The receptors derive from a human donor in good health.

The CDR3: CASRPLAGAGYTF. Written as DNA, the CDR3 is TGTGCCAGCAGGCCGTTAGCAGGGGCGGGCTACACCTTC. V gene TRBV12-3 or TRBV12-4 combines with J gene TRBJ1-2; tentative D call: TRBD1 (6 bases). The CDR3 runs 13 residues. The V and J ends lost 6 bases and 8 bases respectively, with 16 bases between them.

The chain couples TRBV4-2 to TRBJ2-2, with D possibly TRBD2 on 6 matching bases. Trimming left V 1 base short and J 0 bases short, with 9 bases between. Germline V lookup: CDR1 LGHNA, CDR2 YNFKEQ. The length of the CDR3 is 16 residues. The chain's CDR3 is CASSQGAGPNTGELFF. The CDR3 DNA reads TGTGCCAGCAGCCAAGGGGCGGGGCCGAACACCGGGGAGCTGTTTTTT.

This clonotype has more than one count but fewer than ten. This chain joins TRBV10-3 and TRBJ2-2; no clear D. The germline CDR1 and CDR2 sequences are ENHRY and SYGVKD. Trimming removed 7 bases from V and 1 base from J, with 13 bases in between. The CDR3 extends over 15 amino acids. As DNA, the CDR3 is TGTGCCATCAAATCCAGGTCAGAGAACACCGGGGAGCTGTTTTTT. Translation gives CAIKSRSENTGELFF.

The chain carries TRBV5-4 and TRBJ2-2; D is perhaps TRBD2 (7 bases). Trimming removed 4 bases at V and 4 bases at J, with 14 bases between. CDR1 and CDR2 (germline): SGHNT, YYREEE (reference sequence). CDR3 length: 15 amino acids. The CDR3 DNA reads TGTGCCAGCAGCCCCGGTAGGGGGGGCACCGGGGAGCTGTTTTTT. Its translation: CASSPGRGGTGELFF.

The chain employs TRBV7-2 and TRBJ2-5; 11 positions agree with TRBD2. The V gene end was trimmed by 4 bases and the J gene end by 8 bases; junction bases not matched to a gene: 6. The CDR3 is 14 residues long. Per germline, CDR1 SGHTA and CDR2 FQGNSA. The CDR3 here is CASSSPTSGITQYF. The DNA of the CDR3 is TGTGCCAGCAGCTCTCCGACTAGCGGGATTACCCAGTACTTC.

The chain employs TRBV20-1 and TRBJ1-1, with a weak D call TRBD1 (5 bases). The CDR3 covers 14 residues. The germline V gene has CDR1 DFQATT and CDR2 SNEGSKA (reference sequence). Trimming shortened V by 6 bases and J by 0 bases, and 14 bases separated the two germline ends. The CDR3 region has the DNA TGCAGTGCCCCTACGGGACGGATGAACACTGAAGCTTTCTTT. It specifies CSAPTGRMNTEAFF.

This clonotype was seen a handful of times. The genes are TRBV3-1 and TRBJ2-7; 9 bases align to TRBD1. There are 15 residues in the CDR3. V shed 8 bases, J shed 2 bases, and the junction held 10 bases outside the gene matches. Germline V gene data show CDR1 as LGHDT and CDR2 as YNNKEL (reference sequence). CDR3: CASGLGGQGPYEQYF. The CDR3 bases are TGTGCCAGCGGACTCGGGGGACAGGGACCCTACGAGCAGTACTTC.

The gene calls are TRBV15 and TRBJ1-1, with a possible D match to TRBD1 (5 bases). Trimming removed 6 bases at V and 3 bases at J, with 14 bases between. Looked up from germline, CDR1 is LNHNV and CDR2 is YYDKDF (reference sequence). The length of the CDR3 is 14 residues. DNA of the CDR3: TGTGCCACCAGAGGAGCAGGGTCGTACACTGAAGCTTTCTTT. The encoded protein is CATRGAGSYTEAFF.

V usage is TRBV4-3 and J usage is TRBJ2-7; 8 bases line up with TRBD2. J gave up 4 bases and V 0 bases, and 5 bases lay outside the gene matches. In germline, CDR1 is LGHNA, CDR2 YSLEER. The CDR3 loop spans 15 amino acids. CDR3 in DNA: TGCGCCAGCAGCCAAGACACAGCGGGAGTTTACGAGCAGTACTTC. Translated: CASSQDTAGVYEQYF.

This clonotype was observed a handful of times. The chain employs TRBV27 and TRBJ2-3, with no clear D. Germline assignment: CDR1 MNHEY and CDR2 SMNVEV (reference sequence). V lost 7 bases and J 2 bases, leaving 13 bases between the germline ends. CDR3 length equals 14 residues. The CDR3 nucleotides read TGTGCCAGCAATCCCACCGGGCACACAGATACGCAGTATTTT. Its translation is CASNPTGHTDTQYF.

The rearrangement joins TRBV6-6 to TRBJ2-5; 7 bases agree with TRBD1. The CDR3 is made up of 15 amino acids. The V and J ends lost 2 bases and 3 bases, in that order; junction bases with no gene match: 6. Germline-derived CDR1 and CDR2 are MNHNY and SVGAGI (reference sequence). The DNA for the CDR3 is TGTGCCAGCAGTTACCAGTTGACAGGGAAAGAGACCCAGTACTTC. Translation gives CASSYQLTGKETQYF.

This clonotype was seen more than once but under ten times. V and J are TRBV30 and TRBJ1-5; D gene ambiguous. The germline V and J ends were trimmed by 0 bases and 4 bases, with 13 bases remaining between them. Germline CDR1 reads GTSNPN; CDR2 reads SVGIG (reference sequence). CDR3 length: 15 amino acids. CDR3 protein: CAWSVLRGDNQPQHF. The CDR3 nucleotides are TGTGCCTGGAGTGTTTTAAGAGGAGATAATCAGCCCCAGCATTTT. Complete variable domain (other parts from reference TRBV30 and TRBJ1-5): SQTIHQWPATLVQPVGSPLSLECTVEGTSNPNLYWYRQAAGRGLQLLFYSVGIGQISSEVPQNLSASRPQDRQFILSSKKLLLSDSGFYLCAWSVLRGDNQPQHFGDGTRLSIL.

V and J are TRBV6-2 or TRBV6-3 and TRBJ1-5, with TRBD1 identical over 9 bases. V shed 0 bases and J 5 bases; nucleotides not matched to a gene: 11. The CDR3 loop spans 18 amino acids. Germline lookup yields CDR1 MNHEY and CDR2 SVGEGT. The CDR3 DNA reads as TGTGCCAGCAGTTACTCGAGTCGTGGGGGACAGGGCTATCAGCCCCAGCATTTT. Translation gives CASSYSSRGGQGYQPQHF.

There are a few counts of this clonotype. One end of the junction is discordant with germline, which a read error may explain. The chain carries TRBV29-1 and TRBJ1-1; 9 nucleotides line up with TRBD1. The CDR3 is made up of 11 amino acids. Germline V gene lookup returns CDR1 SQVTM and CDR2 ANQGSEA. CDR3: CSVEDGQGTFF. The CDR3 DNA sequence: TGCAGCGTGGAAGACGGACAGGGGACTTTCTTT. Supplemented by reference TRBV29-1 and TRBJ1-1, the full variable domain reads SAVISQKPSRDICQRGTSLTIQCQVDSQVTMMFWYRQQPGQSLTLIATANQGSEATYESGFVIDKFPISRPNLTFSTLTVSNMSPEDSSIYLCSVEDGQGTFFGQGTRLTVV.

This clonotype has a handful of counts. V gene TRBV19 combines with J gene TRBJ2-7; TRBD2 matches at 8 bases. This CDR3 comprises 15 residues. The V segment lost 4 bases and the J segment 8 bases; nucleotides outside the gene matches: 13. Germline V CDR1 and CDR2: LNHDA, SQIVND (reference sequence). The CDR3 region is CASSTQGGLVVKQYF. The CDR3 coding sequence is TGTGCCAGTAGTACCCAAGGGGGACTAGTTGTTAAGCAGTACTTC.

This chain links TRBV11-2 with TRBJ2-2; D is unresolved. Per germline, CDR1 SGHAT and CDR2 FQNNGV. CDR3 length: 18 residues. V lost 4 bases to trimming and J lost 0 bases, with 18 bases between them. CDR3 sequence: CASSSTRPTHANTGELFF. CDR3 sequence (DNA): TGTGCCAGCAGCTCAACCCGACCCACCCACGCGAACACCGGGGAGCTGTTTTTT.

The chain recombines TRBV4-2 with TRBJ1-6, with D unclear. CDR1 is LGHNA, CDR2 YNFKEQ, per germline. CDR3 length: 15 residues. V lost 1 base and J lost 5, with 9 bases in between. CDR3 in amino acids: CASSQARNDNSPLHF. The DNA for the CDR3 is TGTGCCAGCAGCCAAGCCAGGAATGATAATTCACCCCTCCACTTT.

This chain links TRBV12-3 or TRBV12-4 with TRBJ1-2; 9 bases fit TRBD1. With V trimmed by 7 bases and J by 7 bases, 13 bases remained unmatched. The CDR3 extends over 15 amino acids. DNA of the CDR3: TGTGCCAGCATGGTACCGGGACAGGGAAGTGGTGGCTACACCTTC. Protein product: CASMVPGQGSGGYTF.

The chain carries TRBV20-1 and TRBJ1-1; D perhaps matches TRBD1 (5 bases). The germline V and J ends were trimmed by 0 bases and 0 bases, with 17 bases remaining between them. Germline-derived CDR1 and CDR2 are DFQATT and SNEGSKA (reference sequence). This CDR3 is 17 amino acids long. This CDR3 is CSARDPKPGHLNTEAFF. CDR3 DNA sequence: TGCAGTGCTAGAGATCCAAAACCGGGGCACCTGAACACTGAAGCTTTCTTT.

The genes are TRBV20-1 and TRBJ2-7; D may be TRBD1 or TRBD2 (5 bases each). CDR1 is DFQATT, CDR2 SNEGSKA, per germline (reference sequence). Deletions cut 1 base from V and 1 base from J, with 11 bases between. CDR3 size: 14 residues. In nucleotides, the CDR3 is TGCAGTGCTAGAGGAGGGGTAATGTCCTACGAGCAGTACTTC. Protein product: CSARGGVMSYEQYF.

A few counts support this clonotype. This chain uses TRBV3-1 with TRBJ2-1, with 9 bases identical to TRBD2. This CDR3 is built from 15 residues. The germline V gene has CDR1 LGHDT and CDR2 YNNKEL (reference sequence). With V trimmed by 4 bases and J by 7 bases, 8 bases remained unmatched. The CDR3 loop is CASSPLAGALNEQFF. The CDR3, as DNA: TGTGCCAGCAGCCCCTTAGCGGGGGCCTTAAATGAGCAGTTCTTC.

The chain combines TRBV7-9 with TRBJ2-4, with D perhaps matching TRBD2 (5 bases). The CDR3 spans 13 residues. The V end was cut by 3 bases, the J end by 5 bases, with 8 bases between. Germline CDR1 is SEHNR and CDR2 is FQNEAQ (reference sequence). Written as DNA, the CDR3 is TGTGCCAGCAGCTTCCTGGGAGAAAACATTCAGTACTTC. It yields the protein CASSFLGENIQYF.

V is TRBV5-1 and J is TRBJ2-5, with D possibly TRBD1 on 5 matching bases. There are 16 residues in the CDR3. Trimming pared 1 base from V and 0 bases from J, leaving 13 bases between. The germline V gene encodes CDR1 SGHRS and CDR2 YFSETQ. The CDR3 nucleotides read TGCGCCAGCAGCTTGCCCAGGACAAGGAACCAAGAGACCCAGTACTTC. This gives the protein CASSLPRTRNQETQYF.

This clonotype was recorded a few times. The chain couples TRBV30 to TRBJ2-4; 8 positions agree with TRBD2. J gave up 3 bases and V 3 bases, and 7 bases lay outside the gene matches. The germline CDR1 and CDR2 sequences are GTSNPN and SVGIG (reference sequence). CDR3 length equals 15 residues. The CDR3 loop reads CAWSHSGIDKNIQYF. For the CDR3, the DNA is TGTGCCTGGAGCCATAGCGGGATAGACAAAAACATTCAGTACTTC.

This clonotype has more than one count but fewer than ten. The CDR3 DNA reads TGCGCCAGCAGCTTGGGTCTGGCTCTGGTTGTCGATGAGCAGTTCTTC. The encoded protein is CASSLGLALVVDEQFF. The rearrangement joins TRBV5-1 to TRBJ2-1; unclear D gene. Germline CDR1 reads SGHRS; CDR2 reads YFSETQ. With 0 bases removed from V and 8 bases from J, the gap between germline ends came to 18 bases. The CDR3 has 16 amino acids. Using reference TRBV5-1 and TRBJ2-1 for the parts outside the CDR3, the full variable domain is KAGVTQTPRYLIKTRGQQVTLSCSPISGHRSVSWYQQTPGQGLQFLFEYFSETQRNKGNFPGRFSGRQFSNSRSEMNVSTLELGDSALYLCASSLGLALVVDEQFFGPGTRLTVL.